This is a list of T cell receptor beta chains from one sample in a study of graft-versus-host responses after intestinal transplantation. Profiled with immunoSEQ multiplex PCR; TCRdb holds only in-frame clones, not every one. Of 10,000 to 15,000 clones in the sample, around 30% were seen once. The sequencing used alloreactive CD8+ T cells from a mixed lymphocyte reaction culture, collected before intestinal transplant. These receptors came from a human patient who received an intestinal transplant. CDR3s include the opening cysteine and the closing phenylalanine or tryptophan. D genes are given only for firm matches. Clone size, where shown, is once, few, many, or a class for clones that have expanded.

few | TRBD1 | TRBJ2-3 | TRBV4-1 | CASSQEFLGQGVTDTQYF | TGCGCCAGCAGCCAAGAATTCCTGGGACAGGGGGTGACAGATACGCAGTATTTT
NA | NA | TRBJ2-7 | TRBV4-1 | CASSQDLPGSYEQYF | TGCGCCAGCAGCCAAGATCTCCCGGGCTCCTACGAGCAGTACTTC
NA | TRBD2 | TRBJ2-7 | TRBV4-1 | CASRERLAGATEQYF | TGCGCCAGCAGGGAACGACTAGCGGGAGCGACCGAGCAGTACTTC
NA | NA | TRBJ2-3 | TRBV7-3 | CASSLLGGPTTDTQYF | TGTGCCAGCAGCTTATTGGGGGGGCCAACCACAGATACGCAGTATTTT
few | NA | TRBJ2-7 | TRBV6-5 | CASSWDGYEQYF | TGTGCCAGCAGCTGGGACGGCTACGAGCAGTACTTC
medium-sized | TRBD2 | TRBJ2-5 | TRBV27 | CASSLFASGEQETQYF | TGTGCCAGCAGTTTATTCGCGAGCGGGGAGCAAGAGACCCAGTACTTC
few | TRBD1 | TRBJ2-2 | TRBV11-2 | CASSGDSSNTGELFF | TGTGCCAGCAGTGGGGACAGTTCGAACACCGGGGAGCTGTTTTTT
few | NA | TRBJ2-5 | TRBV7-9 | CASSLISGQETQYF | TGTGCCAGCAGCTTAATTAGCGGACAAGAGACCCAGTACTTC
large | NA | TRBJ1-1 | TRBV6-5 | CASQDRTLEAFF | TGTGCCAGCCAAGACAGGACGCTTGAAGCTTTCTTT
few | NA | TRBJ2-1 | TRBV19 | CASSMTGYNEQFF | TGTGCCAGTAGTATGACTGGCTACAATGAGCAGTTCTTC
NA | NA | TRBJ2-3 | TRBV13 | CASSSPSLEKDTQYF | TGTGCCAGCAGCTCCCCGTCCCTTGAGAAAGATACGCAGTATTTT
NA | NA | TRBJ2-7 | TRBV18 | CASSPRDKPYEQYF | TGTGCCAGCTCACCACGGGACAAACCCTACGAGCAGTACTTC
few | TRBD2 | TRBJ2-1 | TRBV9 | CASSVAEREVDEQFF | TGTGCCAGCAGCGTAGCAGAGCGGGAGGTCGATGAGCAGTTCTTC
NA | NA | TRBJ1-1 | TRBV19 | CASSSGTGRTEAFF | TGTGCCAGTAGTTCAGGGACCGGAAGGACTGAAGCTTTCTTT
medium-sized | NA | TRBJ1-1 | TRBV21-1 | CASSKRGEGGEGAEAFF | TGTGCCAGCAGCAAAAGGGGTGAAGGAGGGGAAGGGGCTGAAGCTTTCTTT
NA | NA | TRBJ2-7 | TRBV5-4 | CASSLWGLGYEQYF | TGTGCCAGCAGCTTGTGGGGGCTGGGCTACGAGCAGTACTTC
NA | NA | TRBJ2-7 | TRBV6-5 | CASSYSMAGSYEQYF | TGTGCCAGCAGTTACTCGATGGCAGGGTCCTACGAGCAGTACTTC
few | NA | TRBJ2-7 | TRBV7-9 | CASSLGGAGSYEQYF | TGTGCCAGCAGCTTAGGAGGGGCGGGCTCCTACGAGCAGTACTTC
NA | TRBD1 | TRBJ2-7 | TRBV5-1 | CASSLLQGLTYEQYF | TGCGCCAGCAGCTTGTTACAGGGGCTTACCTACGAGCAGTACTTC
NA | TRBD1 | TRBJ1-2 | TRBV14 | CASSPTGGGYGYTF | TGTGCCAGCAGCCCCACAGGGGGCGGCTATGGCTACACCTTC